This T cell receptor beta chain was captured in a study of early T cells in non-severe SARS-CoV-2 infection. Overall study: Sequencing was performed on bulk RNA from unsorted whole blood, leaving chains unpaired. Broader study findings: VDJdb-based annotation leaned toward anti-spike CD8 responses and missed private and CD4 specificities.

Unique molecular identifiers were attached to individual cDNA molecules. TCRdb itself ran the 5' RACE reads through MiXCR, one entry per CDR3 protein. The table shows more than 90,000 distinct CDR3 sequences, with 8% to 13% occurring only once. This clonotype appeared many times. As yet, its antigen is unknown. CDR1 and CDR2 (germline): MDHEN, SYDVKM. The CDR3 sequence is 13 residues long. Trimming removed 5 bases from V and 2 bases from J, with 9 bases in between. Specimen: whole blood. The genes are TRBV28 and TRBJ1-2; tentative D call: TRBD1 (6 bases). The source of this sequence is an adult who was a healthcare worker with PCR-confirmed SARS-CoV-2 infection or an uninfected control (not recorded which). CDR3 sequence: CASSRQANYGYTF. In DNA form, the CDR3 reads TGTGCCAGCAGTAGACAGGCAAACTATGGCTACACCTTC.